Given below is one T cell receptor (beta chain) in context. The data derive from a study of blood T cell repertoires in COVID-19. Study-level background: Some COVID-19 samples were acute and others convalescent; all came from the United States, Italy and Spain.

The CDR3 runs to 19 residues. Participants were aged about 18 to 89 years from 20 to 30 US areas. Donors of Cohort 3 who recovered were those that had two negative PCRs, clearance, or symptom resolution. The authors' processing: The assay estimated nucleated cells by amplifying reference gene primers. TCRdb's table, derived via immunoSEQ multiplex PCR, lists solely in-frame clones and lacks some. The DNA was the basis for D and trimming; V, J and clone size are from that table. The sample has fewer than 400,000 clones, roughly 90% seen once. The V and J genes are TRBV21-1 and TRBJ1-3; the DNA was not compared with TRBD1, the D call given in the table. TRBV21-1 represents a pseudogene. The clonotype was recovered from a woman aged 30 to 39 who had recovered from COVID-19. Input material: PBMCs or T cells enriched from blood (not recorded which). The CDR3 sequence: CASSKAHTGTASSGNTIYF. The CDR3 DNA reads as TGTGCCAGCAGCAAAGCGCACACCGGGACAGCGAGCTCTGGAAACACCATATATTTT.